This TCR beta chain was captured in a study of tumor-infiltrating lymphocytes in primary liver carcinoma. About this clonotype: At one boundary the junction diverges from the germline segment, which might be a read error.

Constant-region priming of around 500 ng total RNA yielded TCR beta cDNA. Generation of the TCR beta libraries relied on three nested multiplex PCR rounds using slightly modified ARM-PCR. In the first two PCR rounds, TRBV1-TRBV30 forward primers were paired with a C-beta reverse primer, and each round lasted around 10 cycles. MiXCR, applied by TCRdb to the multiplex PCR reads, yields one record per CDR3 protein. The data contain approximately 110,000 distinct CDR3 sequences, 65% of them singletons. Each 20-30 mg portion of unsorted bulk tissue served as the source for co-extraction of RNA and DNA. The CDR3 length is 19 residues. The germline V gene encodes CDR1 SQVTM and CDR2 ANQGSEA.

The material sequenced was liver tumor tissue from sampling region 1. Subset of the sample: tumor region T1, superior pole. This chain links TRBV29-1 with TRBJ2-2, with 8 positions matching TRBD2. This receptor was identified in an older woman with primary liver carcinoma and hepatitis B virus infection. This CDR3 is CSVDPGLGGGLGSGGEPFF. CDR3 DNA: TGCAGCGTTGACCCGGGACTAGGGGGAGGGCTGGGCTCAGGCGGGGAGCCGTTTTTT.